The clone carrying this TCR beta chain was seen once. Its target is not known. Separation from the approximately 710-subject first cohort characterized the roughly 110-subject validation cohort, to which the donors belonged. The data originate from a study of cytomegalovirus exposure and HLA in healthy donors. The study's findings and limits: It was 150 to 200 TCR beta chains that were listed as cytomegalovirus-associated. Confirmation was obtained in vitro that a few CMV-associated chains are specific for CMV antigens. The tendency of first-cohort TCR clusters to co-occur in the 95 to 150 validation repertoires was the finding of a later analysis.

Libraries were prepared by immunoSEQ multiplex PCR; TCRdb keeps only in-frame clonotypes and omits some of them. The table has 150,000 to 200,000 clones, roughly 86% seen once. This receptor was obtained from a man aged 18 to 29 in good health and CMV-seropositive. The sequenced sample consisted of PBMCs.

The DNA of the CDR3 is TGTGCCAGCAGTCCTCGACAGGGCCCCTATGGCTACACCTTC. This translates into CASSPRQGPYGYTF. This chain uses TRBV6-5 with TRBJ1-2, with 7 bases matching TRBD1. Germline V gene lookup returns CDR1 MNHEY and CDR2 SVGAGI. The V and J ends lost 5 bases and 4 bases, in that order; junction bases with no gene match: 7. The CDR3 contains 14 residues.